This T cell receptor (beta chain) derives from a study of cytomegalovirus exposure and HLA in healthy donors. PCR primers comprised 60 Vbeta and 13 Jbeta primers. Method: immunoSEQ multiplex PCR; TCRdb's copy keeps in-frame clones and lacks some. The sample holds 130,000 or so clones; around 84% are singletons and the top ten take 2.5% to 3%. This CDR3 is 13 amino acids long. The V gene lost 0 bases and the J gene lost 6 bases, with 8 bases spanning the gap. CDR1 and CDR2 from the germline V gene are MNHEY and SVGAGI. The count of this clone is one. The TCR originated in a woman between 18 and 30 years old in good health and CMV-seropositive. The V and J genes are TRBV6-5 and TRBJ1-2, with D perhaps matching TRBD1 (5 bases). Sequencing was performed on PBMCs. CDR3 amino acids: CASSYSIGDGYTF. CDR3 DNA sequence: TGTGCCAGCAGTTACTCGATAGGGGATGGCTACACCTTC.